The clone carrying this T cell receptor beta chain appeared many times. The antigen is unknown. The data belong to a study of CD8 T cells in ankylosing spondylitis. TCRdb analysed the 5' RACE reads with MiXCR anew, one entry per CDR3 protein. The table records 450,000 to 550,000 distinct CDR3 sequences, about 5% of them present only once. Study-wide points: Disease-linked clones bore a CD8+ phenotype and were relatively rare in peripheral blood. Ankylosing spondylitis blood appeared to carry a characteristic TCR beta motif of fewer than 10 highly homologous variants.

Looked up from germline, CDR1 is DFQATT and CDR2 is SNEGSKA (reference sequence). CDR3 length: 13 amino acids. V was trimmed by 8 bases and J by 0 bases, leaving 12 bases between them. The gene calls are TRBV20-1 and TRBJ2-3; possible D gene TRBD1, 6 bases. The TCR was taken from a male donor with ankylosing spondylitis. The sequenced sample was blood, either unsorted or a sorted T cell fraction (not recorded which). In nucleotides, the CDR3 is TGCAGTATAGGACAGACTAGCACAGATACGCAGTATTTT. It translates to CSIGQTSTDTQYF.